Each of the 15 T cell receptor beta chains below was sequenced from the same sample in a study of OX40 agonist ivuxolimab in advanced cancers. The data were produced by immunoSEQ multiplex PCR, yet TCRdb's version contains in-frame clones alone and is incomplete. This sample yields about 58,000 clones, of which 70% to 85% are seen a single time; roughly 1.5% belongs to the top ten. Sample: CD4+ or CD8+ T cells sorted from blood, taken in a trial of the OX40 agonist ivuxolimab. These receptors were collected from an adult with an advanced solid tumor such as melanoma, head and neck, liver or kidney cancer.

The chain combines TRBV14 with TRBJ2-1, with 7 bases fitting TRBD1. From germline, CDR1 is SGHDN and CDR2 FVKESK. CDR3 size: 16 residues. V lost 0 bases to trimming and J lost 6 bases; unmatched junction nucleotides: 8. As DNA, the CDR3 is TGTGCCAGCAGCCAAGATCTGAGGGGGCATCGCAATGAGCAGTTCTTC. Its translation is CASSQDLRGHRNEQFF.

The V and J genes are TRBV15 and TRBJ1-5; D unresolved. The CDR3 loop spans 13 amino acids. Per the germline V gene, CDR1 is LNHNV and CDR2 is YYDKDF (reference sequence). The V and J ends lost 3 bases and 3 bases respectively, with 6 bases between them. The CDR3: CATSRAYNQPQHF. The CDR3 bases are TGTGCCACCAGCAGGGCGTACAATCAGCCCCAGCATTTT.

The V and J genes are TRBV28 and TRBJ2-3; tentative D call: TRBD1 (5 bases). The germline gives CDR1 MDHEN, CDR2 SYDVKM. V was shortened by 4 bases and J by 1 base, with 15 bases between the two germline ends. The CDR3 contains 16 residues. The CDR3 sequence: CASSSRVSPRTDTQYF. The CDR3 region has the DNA TGTGCCAGCAGTTCCAGGGTCTCCCCCCGCACAGATACGCAGTATTTT.

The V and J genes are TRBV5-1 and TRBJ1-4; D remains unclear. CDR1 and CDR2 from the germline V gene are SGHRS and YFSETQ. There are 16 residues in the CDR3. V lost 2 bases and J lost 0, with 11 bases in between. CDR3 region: CASSFSALATNEKLFF. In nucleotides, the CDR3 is TGCGCCAGCAGCTTCAGCGCTTTAGCAACTAATGAAAAACTGTTTTTT.

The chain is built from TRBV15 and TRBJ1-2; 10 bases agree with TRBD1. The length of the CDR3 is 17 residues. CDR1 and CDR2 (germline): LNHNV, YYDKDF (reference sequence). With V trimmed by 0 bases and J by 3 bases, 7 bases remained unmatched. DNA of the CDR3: TGTGCCACCAGCAGAGAGACAGGGGGCTCTACGCACTATGGCTACACCTTC. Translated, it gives CATSRETGGSTHYGYTF.

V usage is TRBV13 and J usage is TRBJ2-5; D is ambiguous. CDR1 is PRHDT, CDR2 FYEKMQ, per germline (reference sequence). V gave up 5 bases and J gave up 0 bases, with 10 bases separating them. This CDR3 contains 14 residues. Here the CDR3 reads CASSPTGYQETQYF. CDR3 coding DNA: TGTGCCAGCAGCCCGACCGGCTACCAAGAGACCCAGTACTTC.

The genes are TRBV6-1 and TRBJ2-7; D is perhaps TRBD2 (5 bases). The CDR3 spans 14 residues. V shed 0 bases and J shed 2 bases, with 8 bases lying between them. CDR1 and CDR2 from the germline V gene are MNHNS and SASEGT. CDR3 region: CASSEAGVPYEQYF. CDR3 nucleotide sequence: TGTGCCAGCAGTGAAGCCGGGGTTCCCTACGAGCAGTACTTC.

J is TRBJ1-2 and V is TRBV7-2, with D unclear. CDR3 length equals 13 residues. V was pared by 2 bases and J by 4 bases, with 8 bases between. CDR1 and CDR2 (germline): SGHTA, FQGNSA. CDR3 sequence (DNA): TGTGCCAGCAGCTTAAAGGGTACCTATGGCTACACCTTC. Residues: CASSLKGTYGYTF.

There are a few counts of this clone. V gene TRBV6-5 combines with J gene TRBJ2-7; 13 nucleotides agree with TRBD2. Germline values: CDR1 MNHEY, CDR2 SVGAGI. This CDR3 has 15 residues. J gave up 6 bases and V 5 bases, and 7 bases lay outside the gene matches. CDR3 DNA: TGTGCCAGCAGTGGGAGGACTAGCGGGAGTCCCGAGCAGTACTTC. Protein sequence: CASSGRTSGSPEQYF.

In DNA, the CDR3 is TGTGCCAGCAGCCCTAGGACAGGGGGCATTCCCAGCACTGAAGCTTTCTTT. Encoded protein: CASSPRTGGIPSTEAFF. The chain combines TRBV7-3 with TRBJ1-1; 11 bases match TRBD1. The V segment lost 5 bases and the J segment 4 bases; nucleotides outside the gene matches: 12. The CDR3 loop spans 17 amino acids. Looked up from germline, CDR1 is SGHTA and CDR2 is FQGTGA.

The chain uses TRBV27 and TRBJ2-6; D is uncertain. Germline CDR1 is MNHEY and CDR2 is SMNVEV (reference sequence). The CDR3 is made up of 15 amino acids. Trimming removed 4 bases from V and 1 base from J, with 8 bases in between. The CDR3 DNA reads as TGTGCCAGCAGTTCCTTTGGGTCTGGGGCCAACGTCCTGACTTTC. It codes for CASSSFGSGANVLTF.

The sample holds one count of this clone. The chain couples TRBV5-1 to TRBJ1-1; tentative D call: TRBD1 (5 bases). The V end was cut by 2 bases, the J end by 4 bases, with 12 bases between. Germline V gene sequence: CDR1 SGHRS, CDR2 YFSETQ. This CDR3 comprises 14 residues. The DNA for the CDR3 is TGCGCCAGCAGCTTATCGGGGGGGACCACTGAAGCTTTCTTT. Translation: CASSLSGGTTEAFF.

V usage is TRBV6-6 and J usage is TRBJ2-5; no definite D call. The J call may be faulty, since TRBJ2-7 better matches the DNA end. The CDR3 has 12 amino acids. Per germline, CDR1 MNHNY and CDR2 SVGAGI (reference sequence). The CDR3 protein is CASSQDGYEQYF. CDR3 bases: TGTGCCAGCAGCCAGGACGGCTACGAGCAGTACTTC.

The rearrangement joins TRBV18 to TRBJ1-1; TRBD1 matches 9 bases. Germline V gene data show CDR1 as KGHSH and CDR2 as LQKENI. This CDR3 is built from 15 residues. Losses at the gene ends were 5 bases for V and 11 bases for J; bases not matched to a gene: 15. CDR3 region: CASSTTTGQGMEAFF. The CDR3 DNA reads TGTGCCAGCTCAACTACCACGGGACAGGGCATGGAGGCTTTCTTT.

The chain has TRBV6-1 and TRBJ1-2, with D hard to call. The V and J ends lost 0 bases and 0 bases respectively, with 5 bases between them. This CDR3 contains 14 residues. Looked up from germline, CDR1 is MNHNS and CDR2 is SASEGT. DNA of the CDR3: TGTGCCAGCAGTGAAGCGAGCCCTAACTATGGCTACACCTTC. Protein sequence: CASSEASPNYGYTF.